Following are 20 T cell receptor beta chains from one sample sequenced in a study of radiation and T cells in renal cell carcinoma. Assay used: immunoSEQ multiplex PCR; TCRdb lists only in-frame clones, some missing. The sample records nearly 50,000 clones, 83% being singletons. Time point indicated: baseline pretreatment blood. Stated treatment: 15 Gy SBRT to primary tumor, nephrectomy 4 weeks later. Sequences were derived from blood, sampled from a patient whose treatment included radiotherapy and nephrectomy. All receptors derive from a woman aged 70-85 years with renal cell carcinoma.

V and J are TRBV29-1 and TRBJ1-1; 7 bases are shared with TRBD1. From germline, CDR1 is SQVTM and CDR2 ANQGSEA. The trim removed 7 bases at V and 3 bases at J, leaving 8 bases unmatched. CDR3 length: 13 amino acids. The DNA of the CDR3 is TGCAGCGCCACATCTCAGGGGGACACTGAAGCTTTCTTT. This encodes CSATSQGDTEAFF.

The chain employs TRBV6-6 and TRBJ2-3; no reliable D call. The V gene's germline CDR1 is MNHNY and CDR2 SVGAGI (reference sequence). V lost 2 bases to trimming and J lost 0 bases, with 12 bases between them. This CDR3 region has 16 residues. This CDR3 is CASSYRRPTSTDTQYF. DNA for the CDR3: TGTGCCAGCAGTTACCGGAGACCTACTAGCACAGATACGCAGTATTTT.

The chain recombines TRBV12-5 with TRBJ1-4; no clear D gene. The V end was cut by 1 base, the J end by 5 bases, with 2 bases between. Germline lookup yields CDR1 LGHNT and CDR2 FRNRAP. The CDR3 extends over 12 amino acids. DNA of the CDR3: TGTGCTAGTGGTTTGGCAAATGAAAAACTGTTTTTT. Protein sequence: CASGLANEKLFF.

CDR3 loop: CASSPPRTSSETQYF. CDR3 DNA: TGTGCCAGCAGCCCACCTAGGACTAGCTCAGAGACCCAGTACTTC. The rearrangement joins TRBV7-6 to TRBJ2-5; TRBD2 agrees at 8 bases. V shed 5 bases, J shed 4 bases, and the junction held 9 bases outside the gene matches. Looked up from germline, CDR1 is SGHVS and CDR2 is FNYEAQ. CDR3 length equals 15 residues.

This clone showed up just a few times. V is TRBV18 and J is TRBJ2-2; no clear D gene. With 5 bases removed from V and 1 base from J, the gap between germline ends came to 2 bases. The CDR3 runs to 12 residues. The V gene's germline CDR1 is KGHSH and CDR2 LQKENI. The CDR3 is CASSENTGELFF. CDR3 bases: TGTGCCAGCTCAGAGAACACCGGGGAGCTGTTTTTT.

The CDR3 loop is CASSEQGTSTDTQYF. CDR3 nucleotide sequence: TGTGCCAGCAGTGAACAGGGGACTAGCACAGATACGCAGTATTTT. This chain joins TRBV6-4 and TRBJ2-3, with D tentatively TRBD1 (7 bases). The CDR3 loop spans 15 amino acids. Germline CDR1 reads MRHNA; CDR2 reads SNTAGT. With 3 bases removed from V and 0 bases from J, the gap between germline ends came to 10 bases.

The chain is built from TRBV6-5 and TRBJ2-1, with D possibly TRBD2 on 6 matching bases. Germline assignment: CDR1 MNHEY and CDR2 SVGAGI. Trimming shortened V by 6 bases and J by 4 bases, and 13 bases separated the two germline ends. This CDR3 has 14 residues. This chain's CDR3 is CASSLIADYNEQFF. CDR3 bases: TGTGCCAGCAGCCTTATAGCGGATTACAATGAGCAGTTCTTC.

This clone was seen a handful of times. This chain links TRBV2 with TRBJ1-2, with D uncertain. CDR3 length: 14 residues. The germline V gene has CDR1 SNHLY and CDR2 FYNNEI. V lost 0 bases to trimming and J lost 4 bases, with 9 bases between them. The chain's CDR3 is CASSEALMGYGYTF. The CDR3, as DNA: TGTGCCAGCAGTGAAGCGCTAATGGGCTATGGCTACACCTTC. Using reference TRBV2 and TRBJ1-2 for the parts outside the CDR3, the full variable domain is EPEVTQTPSHQVTQMGQEVILRCVPISNHLYFYWYRQILGQKVEFLVSFYNNEISEKSEIFDDQFSVERPDGSNFTLKIRSTKLEDSAMYFCASSEALMGYGYTFGSGTRLTVV.

The CDR3 DNA is TGTGCCAGTCGTAGGGGACAGGACGAGGATGGCTACACCTTC. Residues: CASRRGQDEDGYTF. The chain recombines TRBV19 with TRBJ1-2; 8 nucleotides align to TRBD1. The length of the CDR3 is 14 residues. CDR1 and CDR2 (germline): LNHDA, SQIVND (reference sequence). The V gene end was trimmed by 8 bases and the J gene end by 6 bases; junction bases not matched to a gene: 11.

V is TRBV7-2 and J is TRBJ2-7; 8 nucleotides match TRBD2. This CDR3 has 15 amino acids. Germline assignment: CDR1 SGHTA and CDR2 FQGNSA. V lost 1 base and J lost 2; bases outside the gene matches: 4. The CDR3 loop reads CASSLDGRATYEQYF. CDR3 DNA sequence: TGTGCCAGCAGCTTAGACGGGAGGGCGACCTACGAGCAGTACTTC.

This sequence joins TRBV28 and TRBJ1-2, with D hard to call. The CDR3 consists of 12 residues. CDR1 is MDHEN, CDR2 SYDVKM, per germline. V gave up 7 bases and J gave up 2 bases, with 8 bases separating them. In DNA form, the CDR3 reads TGTGCCAGCACCGCCCCCAACTATGGCTACACCTTC. This sequence encodes CASTAPNYGYTF.

The gene calls are TRBV6-5 and TRBJ2-1, with D possibly TRBD1 on 6 matching bases. Trimming shortened V by 5 bases and J by 9 bases, and 14 bases separated the two germline ends. CDR3 size: 13 residues. CDR1 MNHEY and CDR2 SVGAGI come from the germline V gene. The CDR3 DNA reads TGTGCCAGCAGTACTACAGGGACCGGTGAGCAGTTCTTC. Translated, it gives CASSTTGTGEQFF.

The rearrangement links TRBV2 to TRBJ1-2; 7 bases map to TRBD1. The CDR3 sequence is 16 residues long. Germline trimming cut 8 bases from V and 5 bases from J; bases unmatched to any gene: 17. Germline V gives CDR1 SNHLY, CDR2 FYNNEI. CDR3 bases: TGTGCCAGCGGCGAGCCCGGGCAGGGGGAAGGGTATGGCTACACCTTC. Translating it yields CASGEPGQGEGYGYTF. The entire variable domain, with the rest obtained from reference TRBV2 and TRBJ1-2, is as follows: EPEVTQTPSHQVTQMGQEVILRCVPISNHLYFYWYRQILGQKVEFLVSFYNNEISEKSEIFDDQFSVERPDGSNFTLKIRSTKLEDSAMYFCASGEPGQGEGYGYTFGSGTRLTVV.

This clone has just a few counts. This chain links TRBV9 with TRBJ2-2; TRBD2 agrees at 13 bases. Unmatched junction bases numbered 7, after V lost 4 bases and J lost 7 bases. The CDR3 is 16 amino acids. Germline V gene lookup returns CDR1 SGDLS and CDR2 YYNGEE. In DNA form, the CDR3 reads TGTGCCAGCAGCCCACGACTAGCGGGAGGTGGCGGGGAGCTGTTTTTT. It translates to CASSPRLAGGGGELFF. Full variable domain (outside the CDR3, taken from reference TRBV9 and TRBJ2-2): DSGVTQTPKHLITATGQRVTLRCSPRSGDLSVYWYQQSLDQGLQFLIQYYNGEERAKGNILERFSAQQFPDLHSELNLSSLELGDSALYFCASSPRLAGGGGELFFGEGSRLTVL.

CDR3 loop: CASSNSNQPQHF. CDR3 bases: TGTGCCAGCAGTAATAGCAATCAGCCCCAGCATTTT. The V and J genes are TRBV7-2 and TRBJ1-5, with D uncertain. Germline V gene sequence: CDR1 SGHTA, CDR2 FQGNSA. The CDR3 has 12 amino acids. V was cut by 6 bases and J by 0 bases, with 3 bases left in between.

This chain uses TRBV20-1 with TRBJ2-1; perhaps TRBD1 as D (5 bases). CDR3 size: 11 residues. The germline gives CDR1 DFQATT, CDR2 SNEGSKA (reference sequence). V gave up 5 bases and J gave up 10 bases, with 12 bases separating them. CDR3 protein: CSAQGVSEQFF. The CDR3 DNA follows: TGCAGTGCTCAAGGGGTTAGCGAGCAGTTCTTC.

The chain links TRBV5-1 to TRBJ2-7, with 8 bases identical to TRBD1. V shed 2 bases, J shed 5 bases, and the junction held 3 bases outside the gene matches. Germline V lookup: CDR1 SGHRS, CDR2 YFSETQ. The CDR3 contains 13 residues. CDR3 in amino acids: CASSFGQGNEQYF. DNA of the CDR3: TGCGCCAGCAGCTTTGGACAGGGCAACGAGCAGTACTTC.

The CDR3 DNA follows: TGTGCCAGCAGCGTAGCAGGGGGGCTCAGCAATGAGCAGTTCTTC. As protein: CASSVAGGLSNEQFF. The chain combines TRBV9 with TRBJ2-1, with D maybe TRBD1 (7 bases). The germline V gene encodes CDR1 SGDLS and CDR2 YYNGEE. Trimming removed 0 bases at V and 6 bases at J, with 13 bases between. This CDR3 spans 15 amino acids.

The V call is TRBV19, the J call TRBJ2-5; possibly TRBD1 for D (6 bases). V gave up 6 bases and J gave up 1 base, with 12 bases separating them. CDR3 size: 14 residues. CDR1 is LNHDA and CDR2 is SQIVND in the germline V gene (reference sequence). CDR3 protein: CASRPKDSQETQYF. CDR3 nucleotide sequence: TGTGCCAGTAGGCCGAAGGACAGCCAAGAGACCCAGTACTTC. The entire variable domain, with the rest obtained from reference TRBV19 and TRBJ2-5, is as follows: DGGITQSPKYLFRKEGQNVTLSCEQNLNHDAMYWYRQDPGQGLRLIYYSQIVNDFQKGDIAEGYSVSREKKESFPLTVTSAQKNPTAFYLCASRPKDSQETQYFGPGTRLLVL.

The J gene is TRBJ2-7, the V gene TRBV25-1, with TRBD1 matching over 9 bases. CDR3 size: 14 residues. V trimming: 3 bases; J trimming: 1 base; junction bases outside the gene matches: 1. Germline CDR1 reads MGHDK; CDR2 reads SYGVNS. CDR3 sequence: CASSDDRGSYEQYF. CDR3 bases: TGTGCCAGCAGTGATGACAGGGGGTCCTACGAGCAGTACTTC.